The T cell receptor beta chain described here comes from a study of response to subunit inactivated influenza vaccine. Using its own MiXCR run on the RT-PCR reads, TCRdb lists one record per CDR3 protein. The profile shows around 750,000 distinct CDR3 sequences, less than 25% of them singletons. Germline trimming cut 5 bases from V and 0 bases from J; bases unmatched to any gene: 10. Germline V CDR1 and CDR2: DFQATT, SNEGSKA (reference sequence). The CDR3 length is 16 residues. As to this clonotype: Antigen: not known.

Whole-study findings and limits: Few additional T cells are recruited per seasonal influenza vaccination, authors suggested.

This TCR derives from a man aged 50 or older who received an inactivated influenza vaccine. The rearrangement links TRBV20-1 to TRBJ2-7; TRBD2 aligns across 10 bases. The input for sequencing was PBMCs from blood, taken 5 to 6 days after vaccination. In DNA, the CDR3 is TGCAGTGCTGGGAGGAGACTAGCGGGTTTCTCCTACGAGCAGTACTTC. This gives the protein CSAGRRLAGFSYEQYF.